This TCR beta chain is from a study of T cell repertoires in cytomegalovirus infection. This clonotype has only one observation. The antigen is unknown. TCRdb ran MiXCR on the reads and lists one entry per CDR3 protein. Of approximately 130,000 distinct CDR3 sequences in the sample, 20% to 30% were seen once. This CDR3 contains 11 residues. Germline V gives CDR1 SGHTA, CDR2 FQGNSA. V was trimmed by 4 bases and J by 9 bases, leaving 10 bases between them. The sample was PBMCs, sequenced either directly or after in vitro stimulation (not recorded which). V gene TRBV7-2 combines with J gene TRBJ2-7; D not certain. The sequence was collected from a human donor in good health (CMV status not recorded). Some clones in this sample may be carry-over from other donors' samples. CDR3 DNA sequence: TGTGCCAGCAGCTCTGGGGTGGCGCAGTACTTC. This gives the protein CASSSGVAQYF.